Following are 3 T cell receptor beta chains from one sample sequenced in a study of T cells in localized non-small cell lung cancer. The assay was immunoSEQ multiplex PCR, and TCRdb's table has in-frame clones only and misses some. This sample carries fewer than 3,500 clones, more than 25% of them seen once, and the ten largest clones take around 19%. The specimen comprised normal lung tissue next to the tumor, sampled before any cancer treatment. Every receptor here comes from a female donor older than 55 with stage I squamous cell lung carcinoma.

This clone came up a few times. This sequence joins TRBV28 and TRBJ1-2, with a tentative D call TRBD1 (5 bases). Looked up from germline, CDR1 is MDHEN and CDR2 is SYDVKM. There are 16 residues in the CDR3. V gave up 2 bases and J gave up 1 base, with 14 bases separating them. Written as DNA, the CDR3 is TGTGCCAGCAGTTTAACTCTGTCCGGGGGTAACTATGGCTACACCTTC. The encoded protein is CASSLTLSGGNYGYTF.

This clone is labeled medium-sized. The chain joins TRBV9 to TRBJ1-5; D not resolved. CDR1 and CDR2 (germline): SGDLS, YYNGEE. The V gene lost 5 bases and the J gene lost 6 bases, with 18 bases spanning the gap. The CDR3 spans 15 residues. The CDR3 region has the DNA TGTGCCAGCAGTGAAGCGGGTCGAGTCTTTCAGCCCCAGCATTTT. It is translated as CASSEAGRVFQPQHF.

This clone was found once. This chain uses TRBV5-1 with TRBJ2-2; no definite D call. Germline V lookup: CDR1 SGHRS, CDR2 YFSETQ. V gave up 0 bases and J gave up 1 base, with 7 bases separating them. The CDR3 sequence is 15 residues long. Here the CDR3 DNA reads TGCGCCAGCAGCTTGGCCTGGGGGAACACCGGGGAGCTGTTTTTT. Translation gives CASSLAWGNTGELFF.